These 23 T cell receptor beta chains were sequenced from one sample in a study of blood T cell repertoires in COVID-19. Libraries were prepared by immunoSEQ multiplex PCR; TCRdb keeps only in-frame clonotypes and omits some of them. This table has roughly 64,000 clones, 90% appearing once. The sequencing input was peripheral blood. The receptors shown here come from an elderly woman with active COVID-19.

The rearrangement joins TRBV18 to TRBJ2-3; tentatively, D is TRBD1 (6 bases). The V end lost 3 bases, the J end lost 6 bases, and 13 bases lay between the germline ends. Germline CDR1 is KGHSH and CDR2 is LQKENI. This CDR3 is built from 14 residues. As DNA, the CDR3 is TGTGCCAGCTCACCTCTACAGGGTTGGGATACGCAGTATTTT. Its protein is CASSPLQGWDTQYF.

CDR3 in DNA: TGCGCCAGCAGATGGTCAGGGTTGGTAGAGACCCAGTACTTC. Protein product: CASRWSGLVETQYF. This sequence joins TRBV5-1 and TRBJ2-5; weak D call: TRBD1 (5 bases). From germline, CDR1 is SGHRS and CDR2 YFSETQ. The CDR3 contains 14 residues. V dropped 5 bases and J dropped 4 bases, with 15 bases sitting between them. Supplemented by reference TRBV5-1 and TRBJ2-5, the full variable domain reads KAGVTQTPRYLIKTRGQQVTLSCSPISGHRSVSWYQQTPGQGLQFLFEYFSETQRNKGNFPGRFSGRQFSNSRSEMNVSTLELGDSALYLCASRWSGLVETQYFGPGTRLLVL.

The chain recombines TRBV4-1 with TRBJ2-2, with 11 bases matching TRBD2. The CDR3 spans 16 residues. Trimming at V came to 2 bases and at J to 7 bases, leaving 6 bases not matched to a gene. Germline CDR1 reads MGHRA; CDR2 reads YSYEKL. CDR3 DNA: TGCGCCAGCAGCCAAAATAGCGGGGGGGCCGTCGGGGAGCTGTTTTTT. As protein: CASSQNSGGAVGELFF.

The chain combines TRBV7-8 with TRBJ2-7; TRBD1 agrees at 8 bases. CDR3 size: 15 residues. From germline, CDR1 is SGHVS and CDR2 FQNEAQ. The junction had 5 bases not matched to a gene; V was cut back by 1 base and J by 3 bases. CDR3 region: CASSLGTGPFYEQYF. The CDR3 coding sequence is TGTGCCAGCAGCTTAGGGACAGGGCCATTCTACGAGCAGTACTTC.

The chain has TRBV28 and TRBJ1-2; D may be TRBD1 (5 bases). Germline V CDR1 and CDR2: MDHEN, SYDVKM. The CDR3 spans 13 residues. V was pared by 5 bases and J by 2 bases, with 9 bases between. Written as DNA, the CDR3 is TGTGCCAGCAGTACGGACACGAACTATGGCTACACCTTC. Translation: CASSTDTNYGYTF.

The V call is TRBV3-1 (or the pseudogene TRBV3-2), the J call TRBJ2-5; maybe TRBD1 (5 bases). V gave up 0 bases and J gave up 4 bases, with 12 bases separating them. This CDR3 region has 15 residues. CDR1 LGHDT and CDR2 YNNKEL come from the germline V gene (reference sequence). The CDR3 reads CASSQDFAGRETQYF. The DNA of the CDR3 is TGTGCCAGCAGCCAAGATTTTGCAGGGCGAGAGACCCAGTACTTC.

The chain has TRBV6-5 and TRBJ1-5; D is unclear. The CDR3 sequence is 14 residues long. Trimming shortened V by 8 bases and J by 2 bases, and 13 bases separated the two germline ends. Germline V gives CDR1 MNHEY, CDR2 SVGAGI. The CDR3 protein is CASRTFGGNQPQHF. The CDR3 DNA follows: TGTGCCAGCCGAACCTTCGGGGGCAATCAGCCCCAGCATTTT.

The chain is built from TRBV5-6 and TRBJ2-1; TRBD2 matches at 13 bases. Looked up from germline, CDR1 is SGHDT and CDR2 is YYEEEE. This CDR3 has 16 residues. Trimming cost V 1 base and J 8 bases; bases outside gene matches: 6. CDR3 sequence: CASSLPGLAGSDEQFF. CDR3 in DNA: TGTGCCAGCAGCTTGCCGGGACTAGCGGGGTCCGATGAGCAGTTCTTC. The variable domain in full, with the rest retrieved from reference TRBV5-6 and TRBJ2-1, is DAGVTQSPTHLIKTRGQQVTLRCSPKSGHDTVSWYQQALGQGPQFIFQYYEEEERQRGNFPDRFSGHQFPNYSSELNVNALLLGDSALYLCASSLPGLAGSDEQFFGPGTRLTVL.

CDR3 DNA: TGTGCCAGCAAACTGGGGGGGTCTGGAAACACCATATATTTT. This gives the protein CASKLGGSGNTIYF. The chain carries TRBV28 and TRBJ1-3; D is perhaps TRBD1 (5 bases). V was clipped by 7 bases and J by 1 base, with 11 bases between them. Per the germline V gene, CDR1 is MDHEN and CDR2 is SYDVKM. There are 14 residues in the CDR3.

The J gene is TRBJ2-7, the V gene TRBV21-1; TRBD2 reflects the table's D call only, with no check against the DNA. TRBV21-1 is an annotated pseudogene. The length of the CDR3 is 14 residues. This CDR3 reads CANKEGQGAWEQYV. The CDR3 region has the DNA TGTGCCAACAAGGAGGGGCAGGGAGCCTGGGAGCAGTACGTC.

The CDR3 protein is CSASSGLLYNEQFF. CDR3 DNA: TGCAGTGCTAGTTCCGGACTACTATACAATGAGCAGTTCTTC. The chain links TRBV20-1 to TRBJ2-1; the D gene is possibly TRBD2 (6 bases). Germline-derived CDR1 and CDR2 are DFQATT and SNEGSKA (reference sequence). The CDR3 has 14 amino acids. Trimming pared 3 bases from V and 4 bases from J, leaving 13 bases between.

The CDR3 sequence: CASSDGTSGFNEQFF. CDR3 DNA: TGCGCCAGCAGCGACGGGACTAGCGGATTCAATGAGCAGTTCTTC. The chain is built from TRBV5-1 and TRBJ2-1, with 11 bases matching TRBD2. Germline loops: CDR1 SGHRS, CDR2 YFSETQ. The CDR3 contains 15 residues. V gave up 4 bases and J gave up 6 bases; unmatched junction bases: 6. Full variable domain (outside the CDR3, taken from reference TRBV5-1 and TRBJ2-1): KAGVTQTPRYLIKTRGQQVTLSCSPISGHRSVSWYQQTPGQGLQFLFEYFSETQRNKGNFPGRFSGRQFSNSRSEMNVSTLELGDSALYLCASSDGTSGFNEQFFGPGTRLTVL.

This chain links TRBV7-2 with TRBJ2-3, with 8 bases fitting TRBD2. Germline values: CDR1 SGHTA, CDR2 FQGNSA. Unmatched junction bases numbered 5, after V lost 0 bases and J lost 6 bases. The CDR3 spans 15 residues. The CDR3 sequence is CASSLAGGAEDTQYF. The CDR3 nucleotides read TGTGCCAGCAGCTTAGCCGGGGGGGCGGAGGATACGCAGTATTTT.

The rearrangement links TRBV19 to TRBJ1-4; D is unresolved. This CDR3 is built from 16 residues. Deletions cut 7 bases from V and 0 bases from J, with 15 bases between. Per germline, CDR1 LNHDA and CDR2 SQIVND (reference sequence). The CDR3 is CASTPAGLTTNEKLFF. CDR3 nucleotides: TGTGCCAGTACCCCCGCGGGTCTCACAACTAATGAAAAACTGTTTTTT.

This clone has only a few counts. This chain connects TRBV6-2 or TRBV6-3 to TRBJ1-5; 9 nucleotides agree with TRBD1. V trimming: 6 bases; J trimming: 0 bases; junction bases outside the gene matches: 9. The CDR3 contains 17 residues. The germline V gene encodes CDR1 MNHEY and CDR2 SVGEGT. The CDR3 coding sequence is TGTGCCAGCAGGTACACAGGGGGCGCGTCTAGCAATCAGCCCCAGCATTTT. Its protein product is CASRYTGGASSNQPQHF.

The chain has TRBV28 and TRBJ2-1; TRBD2 matches 8 bases. CDR3 length: 17 residues. After removal of 2 bases from V and 0 bases from J, the junction contained 6 bases not matched to a gene. Per the germline V gene, CDR1 is MDHEN and CDR2 is SYDVKM. The CDR3 reads CASSLAVSGASYNEQFF. CDR3 in DNA: TGTGCCAGCAGTTTAGCGGTTAGCGGGGCCTCCTACAATGAGCAGTTCTTC.

The gene calls are TRBV29-1 and TRBJ2-5; a possible D gene is TRBD1 (5 bases). Germline CDR1 SQVTM, CDR2 ANQGSEA. There are 15 residues in the CDR3. The V gene lost 1 base and the J gene lost 2 bases, with 14 bases spanning the gap. The CDR3 DNA follows: TGCAGCGTTGAAGGGGGCTCAAGCTGGCAAGAGACCCAGTACTTC. It encodes CSVEGGSSWQETQYF. Full variable domain (remainder filled in from reference TRBV29-1 and TRBJ2-5): SAVISQKPSRDICQRGTSLTIQCQVDSQVTMMFWYRQQPGQSLTLIATANQGSEATYESGFVIDKFPISRPNLTFSTLTVSNMSPEDSSIYLCSVEGGSSWQETQYFGPGTRLLVL.

This chain uses TRBV27 with TRBJ2-1; 9 nucleotides line up with TRBD2. The CDR3 is made up of 17 amino acids. Per the germline V gene, CDR1 is MNHEY and CDR2 is SMNVEV (reference sequence). V trimming: 4 bases; J trimming: 5 bases; junction bases outside the gene matches: 12. The CDR3 DNA is TGTGCCAGCAGTTCCCTATTAGCGGGGGCCGCAAACAATGAGCAGTTCTTC. Translation: CASSSLLAGAANNEQFF.

The J gene is TRBJ2-2, the V gene TRBV6-2 or TRBV6-3; TRBD2 matches 7 bases. The CDR3 spans 17 residues. The germline V gene encodes CDR1 MNHEY and CDR2 SVGEGT. V lost 1 base to trimming and J lost 1 base; unmatched junction nucleotides: 6. CDR3 nucleotide sequence: TGTGCCAGCAGTTACTTCCTCTCGGGAGGGAACACCGGGGAGCTGTTTTTT. Protein sequence: CASSYFLSGGNTGELFF.

The gene calls are TRBV11-2 and TRBJ2-1, with TRBD2 matching over 13 bases. With 5 bases clipped from V and 7 bases from J, the junction kept 2 bases outside the gene matches. The V gene's germline CDR1 is SGHAT and CDR2 FQNNGV. The CDR3 spans 14 residues. In DNA, the CDR3 is TGTGCCAGCAGCCCGGGACTAGCGGGAAATGAGCAGTTCTTC. It translates to CASSPGLAGNEQFF.

The chain employs TRBV27 and TRBJ1-1; no clear D gene. The CDR3 is 13 amino acids. Germline-derived CDR1 and CDR2 are MNHEY and SMNVEV (reference sequence). The V end lost 6 bases, the J end lost 0 bases, and 8 bases lay between the germline ends. CDR3 residues: CASRVNLNTEAFF. DNA of the CDR3: TGTGCCAGCAGGGTGAACTTGAACACTGAAGCTTTCTTT.

The J gene is TRBJ2-1, the V gene TRBV6-6; TRBD2 agrees at 16 bases. Germline lookup yields CDR1 MNHNY and CDR2 SVGAGI (reference sequence). The CDR3 extends over 18 amino acids. The J segment lost 4 bases and the V segment lost 5 bases, leaving 8 bases of the junction unmatched. The CDR3, as DNA: TGTGCCAGCAGTCGTCCCGGGACTAGCGGGGGGGCTTACAATGAGCAGTTCTTC. Translation gives CASSRPGTSGGAYNEQFF.

CDR3 sequence (DNA): TGCGCCAGCAGCCCCGGATACGACATCGGGGATGAGAAAAACATTCAGTACTTC. Translation: CASSPGYDIGDEKNIQYF. The gene calls are TRBV5-1 and TRBJ2-4; perhaps TRBD2 as D (5 bases). The CDR3 contains 18 residues. The V end was cut by 4 bases, the J end by 4 bases, with 24 bases between. Looked up from germline, CDR1 is SGHRS and CDR2 is YFSETQ.